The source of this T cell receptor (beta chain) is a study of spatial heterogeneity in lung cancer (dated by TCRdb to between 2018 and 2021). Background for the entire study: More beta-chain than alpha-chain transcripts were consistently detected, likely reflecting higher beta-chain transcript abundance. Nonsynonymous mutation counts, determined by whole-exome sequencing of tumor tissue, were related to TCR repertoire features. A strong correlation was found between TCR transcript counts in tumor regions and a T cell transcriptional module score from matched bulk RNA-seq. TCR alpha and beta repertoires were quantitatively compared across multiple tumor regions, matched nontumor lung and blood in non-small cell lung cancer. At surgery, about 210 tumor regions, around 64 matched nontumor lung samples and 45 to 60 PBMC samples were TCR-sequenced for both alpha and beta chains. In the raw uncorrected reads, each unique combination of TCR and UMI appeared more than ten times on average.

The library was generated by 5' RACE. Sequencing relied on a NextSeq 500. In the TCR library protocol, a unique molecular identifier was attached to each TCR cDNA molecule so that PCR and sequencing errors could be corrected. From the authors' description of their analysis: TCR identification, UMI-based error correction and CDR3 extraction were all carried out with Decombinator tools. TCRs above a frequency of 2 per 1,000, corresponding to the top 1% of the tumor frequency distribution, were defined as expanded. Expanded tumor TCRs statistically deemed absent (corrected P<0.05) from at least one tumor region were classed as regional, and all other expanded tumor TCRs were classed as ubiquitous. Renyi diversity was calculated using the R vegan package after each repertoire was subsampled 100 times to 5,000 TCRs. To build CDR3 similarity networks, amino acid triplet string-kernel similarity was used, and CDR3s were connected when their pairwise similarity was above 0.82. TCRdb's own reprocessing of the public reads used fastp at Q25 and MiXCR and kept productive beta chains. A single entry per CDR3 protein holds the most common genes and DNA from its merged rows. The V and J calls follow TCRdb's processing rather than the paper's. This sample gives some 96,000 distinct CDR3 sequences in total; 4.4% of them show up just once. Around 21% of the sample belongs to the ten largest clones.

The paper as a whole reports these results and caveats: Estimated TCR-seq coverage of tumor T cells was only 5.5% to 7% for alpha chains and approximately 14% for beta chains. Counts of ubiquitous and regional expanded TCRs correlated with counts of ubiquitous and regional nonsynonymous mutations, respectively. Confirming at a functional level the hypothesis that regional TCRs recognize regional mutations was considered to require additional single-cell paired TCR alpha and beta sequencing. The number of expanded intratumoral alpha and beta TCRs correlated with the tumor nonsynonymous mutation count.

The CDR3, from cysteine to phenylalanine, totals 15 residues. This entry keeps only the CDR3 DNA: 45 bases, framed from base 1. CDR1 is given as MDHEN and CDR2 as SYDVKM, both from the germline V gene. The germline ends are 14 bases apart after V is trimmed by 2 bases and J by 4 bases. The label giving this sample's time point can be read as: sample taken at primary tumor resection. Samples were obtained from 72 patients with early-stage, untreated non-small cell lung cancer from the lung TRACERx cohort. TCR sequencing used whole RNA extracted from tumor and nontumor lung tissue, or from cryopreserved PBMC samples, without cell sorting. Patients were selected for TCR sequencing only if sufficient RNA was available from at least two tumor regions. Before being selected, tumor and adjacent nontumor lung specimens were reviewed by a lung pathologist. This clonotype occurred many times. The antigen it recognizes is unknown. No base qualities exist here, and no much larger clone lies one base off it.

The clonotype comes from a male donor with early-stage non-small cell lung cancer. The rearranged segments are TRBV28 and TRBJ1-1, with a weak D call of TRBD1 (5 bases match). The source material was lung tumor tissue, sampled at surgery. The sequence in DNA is TGTGCCAGCAGTTTACCGGGGCAGCCCGGCACTGAAGCTTTCTTT. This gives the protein CASSLPGQPGTEAFF.